This is a list of T cell receptor beta chains from one sample in a study of Graves' ophthalmopathy and Graves' hyperthyroidism. TCRdb called the multiplex PCR reads again in MiXCR, with one record for every CDR3 protein. The sample holds around 340,000 distinct CDR3 sequences, roughly a sixth seen once. Material: peripheral blood. Receptors originate from an adult man with Graves' ophthalmopathy. Both conserved end residues are part of each CDR3. The D gene is left open where the match is weak. For some rows the clone size is stated as once, few or many, or as a class when expanded; others skip it.

many,TRBV25-1,TRBJ2-7,TRBD2,TGTGCCAGCAGTGAGTGGGGCGGGAGCTACGAGCAGTACTTC,CASSEWGGSYEQYF
many,TRBV5-1,TRBJ1-5,-,TGCGCCAGCAGCGGAGGAGAAAGGAATCAGCCCCAGCATTTT,CASSGGERNQPQHF
many,TRBV6-2/TRBV6-3,TRBJ1-6,-,TGTGCCGGCAGTTACCTCGCAATAGACCCGTTGGATTCACCCCTCCACTTT,CAGSYLAIDPLDSPLHF
many,TRBV30,TRBJ1-1,-,TGTGCCTGGAGGTCGCCAGGGAGGAACACTGAAGCTTTCTTT,CAWRSPGRNTEAFF
once,TRBV7-3,TRBJ2-7,-,TGCGCCAGCAGCCAACCACTCGCGGGATACGAGCAGTACTTC,CASSQPLAGYEQYF
many,TRBV20-1,TRBJ2-5,TRBD1,TGCAGTGCAGGGACCGAAACAGGGGGCAGGGAGACCCAGTACTTC,CSAGTETGGRETQYF
many,TRBV7-2,TRBJ2-7,TRBD1,TGTGCCAGCAGCCTCTCGAGACAGGGCCCGTACGAGCAGTACTTC,CASSLSRQGPYEQYF
-,TRBV5-1,TRBJ1-6,-,TGCGCCAGCAGATTAGAGCCTTCGGATTCACCCCTCCACTTT,CASRLEPSDSPLHF
many,TRBV2,TRBJ1-1,-,TGTGCCAGCAGTGAAAGTGAGGGGTTCGGCAGTGAAGCTTTCTTT,CASSESEGFGSEAFF
many,TRBV30,TRBJ1-1,-,TGTGCCTGGAGTCTTATAGGCGGGGGGACTGAAGCTTTCTTT,CAWSLIGGGTEAFF
-,TRBV5-1,TRBJ2-5,-,TGCGCCAGCAGCTCCAGGGGCGGGGAGGAGACCCAGTACTTC,CASSSRGGEETQYF
many,TRBV27,TRBJ1-3,TRBD1,TGTGCCAGCAGTTCCAGGGGGCCCTACTCTGGAAACACCATATATTTT,CASSSRGPYSGNTIYF
many,TRBV12-3/TRBV12-4,TRBJ1-1,-,TGTGCCAGCAGTTTAAGGAGTTCCAGGAACACTGAAGCTTTCTTT,CASSLRSSRNTEAFF
many,TRBV5-1,TRBJ2-4,-,TGCGCCAGCAGCTTGGGAATAGTGGGGGAGAGTCTAGCCAAAAACATTCAGTACTTC,CASSLGIVGESLAKNIQYF
-,TRBV7-8,TRBJ2-2,-,TGTGCCAGCAGCCCCCGGGGATTGGGGGTAAACACCGGGGAGCTGTTTTTT,CASSPRGLGVNTGELFF
-,TRBV3-1,TRBJ2-7,TRBD1,TGTGCCAGCAGCCCACCGGGACAGGGGCTGTACGAGCAGTACTTC,CASSPPGQGLYEQYF
few,TRBV15,TRBJ2-5,TRBD2,TGTGCCACCAGCAGAGGGGGACTAGCGGGGGGGCCCGAGACCCAGTACTTC,CATSRGGLAGGPETQYF
many,TRBV7-2,TRBJ1-1,-,TGTGCCAGCAGCTTACCCGTAACCCCTGAAGCTTTCTTT,CASSLPVTPEAFF
many,TRBV29-1,TRBJ1-1,TRBD1,TGCAGCGCCCAAGACAGGGCGGACACTGAAGCTTTCTTT,CSAQDRADTEAFF
many,TRBV11-2,TRBJ2-5,-,TGTGCCAGCAGCTTAGATGGCCCTCAGAAGACCCAGTACTTC,CASSLDGPQKTQYF
few,TRBV30,TRBJ2-2,-,TGTGCCTGGAGTGTACTTATCCGCCGGGCCGGGGAGCTGTTTTTT,CAWSVLIRRAGELFF
many,TRBV12-3/TRBV12-4,TRBJ1-1,-,TGTGCCAGCAGTCCGACGGGGTTGGGAACTGAAGCTTTCTTT,CASSPTGLGTEAFF
many,TRBV6-5,TRBJ1-1,-,TGTGCCAGCAGTTACCCGGGACGGGACGCTTTCTTT,CASSYPGRDAFF
many,TRBV28,TRBJ1-5,-,TGTGCCAGCAGTTCCTCGGGGACCGACGGGGAGGGTCAGCCCCAGCATTTT,CASSSSGTDGEGQPQHF
many,TRBV6-1,TRBJ1-2,-,TGTGCCAGCAGCCCAGGGACTGCGGAAAAAGATGGCTACACCTTC,CASSPGTAEKDGYTF
many,TRBV20-1,TRBJ1-2,-,TGCAGTGCTAGGGAGGAAGTAGGGAATGGCTACACCTTC,CSAREEVGNGYTF
few,TRBV30,TRBJ2-7,-,TGTGCCTGGAGTGTACAGGAACTCAGGGAGCAGTACTTC,CAWSVQELREQYF
-,TRBV6-1,TRBJ1-1,-,TGTGCCAGCAGTAGGATAGGGGGTGACACTGAAGCTTCCTTT,CASSRIGGDTEASF
many,TRBV27,TRBJ2-7,-,TGTGCCAGCAGTTTAAGGGCCAGCTACGAGCAGTACTTC,CASSLRASYEQYF
many,TRBV24-1,TRBJ2-3,-,TGTGCCACCAGTGACTCAACTAGTCGCGATACGCAGTATTTT,CATSDSTSRDTQYF
-,TRBV6-2/TRBV6-3,TRBJ2-7,-,TGTGCCACCCATCGGGGTAGTAGCGAGCAGTACTTC,CATHRGSSEQYF
many,TRBV28,TRBJ1-5,TRBD1,TGTGCCAGCAGTTTTAGGGGGCGTTGGCAGCCCCAGCATTTT,CASSFRGRWQPQHF
-,TRBV6-2/TRBV6-3,TRBJ1-1,-,TGTGCCAGCAGGGGCGAGGGGAACACTGAAGCTTTCTTT,CASRGEGNTEAFF
many,TRBV6-2/TRBV6-3,TRBJ2-7,TRBD1,TGTGCCAGCACCAACCCGGACAGGAGCTACGAGCAGTACTTC,CASTNPDRSYEQYF
many,TRBV11-1,TRBJ2-7,TRBD2,TGTGCCAGCAGCTTAGCACTAGCGGGAGTTGCCGGGCAGTACTTC,CASSLALAGVAGQYF
many,TRBV12-3/TRBV12-4,TRBJ2-5,TRBD2,TGTGCCAGCACCCTGCGGGGGGCCGAAGAGACCCAGTACTTC,CASTLRGAEETQYF
many,TRBV6-4,TRBJ2-5,TRBD1,TGTGCCAGCAGATTCCGGACAGGTATCCTGGGCGCCCAAGAGACCCAGTACTTC,CASRFRTGILGAQETQYF
many,TRBV20-1,TRBJ1-1,-,TGCAGTGCTAGAGTTCCCGACACTGAAGCTTTCTTT,CSARVPDTEAFF
many,TRBV5-1,TRBJ2-2,TRBD1,TGCGCCAGCAGCTTGGCAGGGGGCGGCGGGGAGCTGTTTTTT,CASSLAGGGGELFF
-,TRBV11-2,TRBJ2-7,TRBD2,TGTGCCAGCAGCTTTTCCGGGACTAGCGGGATATACGAGCAGTACTTC,CASSFSGTSGIYEQYF